These T cell receptor beta chains were read from a single sample in a study of blood T cell repertoires in COVID-19. Only in-frame clones appear in the TCRdb table, and some are missing; sequencing was by immunoSEQ multiplex PCR. The top ten clones hold roughly 8.2% of a sample with 150,000 to 200,000 clones, 86% of them seen once. Sequencing input: peripheral blood. Receptor source: a man aged 55 to 70 with acute or convalescent COVID-19. CDR3s include the opening cysteine and the closing phenylalanine or tryptophan. A D gene is named only where the DNA matches it firmly. A clone size is listed for some rows: how often the clone was seen (once, few, many), or a class if it is expanded.

CDR3 DNA: TGTGCCAGCCGATCCTTTCGGGGGAGCTACGAGCAGTACTTC
CDR3 protein: CASRSFRGSYEQYF
V gene: TRBV7-8
CDR3 length: 14
D gene: .
J gene: TRBJ2-7
clone size: .

CDR3 DNA: TGTGCCAGCTCACGCCCGGGACAGACCACCGGGGAGCTGTTTTTT
CDR3 protein: CASSRPGQTTGELFF
V gene: TRBV18
CDR3 length: 15
D gene: TRBD1
J gene: TRBJ2-2
clone size: .

CDR3 DNA: TGTGCCAGCAGCTTGGGACTGTTAGGTAACACCGGGGAGCTGTTTTTT
CDR3 protein: CASSLGLLGNTGELFF
V gene: TRBV7-9
CDR3 length: 16
D gene: .
J gene: TRBJ2-2
clone size: .

CDR3 DNA: TGTGCCAGTAGTTGGGACAGTAGAGATCAGCCCCAGCATTTT
CDR3 protein: CASSWDSRDQPQHF
V gene: TRBV19
CDR3 length: 14
D gene: TRBD1
J gene: TRBJ1-5
clone size: .

CDR3 DNA: TGTGCCAGCAGCCAACAGGGGATCTATGGCTACACCTTC
CDR3 protein: CASSQQGIYGYTF
V gene: TRBV6-2/TRBV6-3
CDR3 length: 13
D gene: TRBD1
J gene: TRBJ1-2
clone size: .

CDR3 DNA: TGTGCCAGCAGCTTCTGGGAGGTTCCTGGGGATGAGCAGTTCTTC
CDR3 protein: CASSFWEVPGDEQFF
V gene: TRBV21-1
CDR3 length: 15
D gene: .
J gene: TRBJ2-1
clone size: .

CDR3 DNA: TGTGCCAGCAGTGGCCAGACAGTGAACACTGAAGCTTTCTTT
CDR3 protein: CASSGQTVNTEAFF
V gene: TRBV2
CDR3 length: 14
D gene: .
J gene: TRBJ1-1
clone size: .

CDR3 DNA: TGTGCCAGCAGTCTTACAGGACAGGGGTACACTGAAGCTTTCTTT
CDR3 protein: CASSLTGQGYTEAFF
V gene: TRBV6-5
CDR3 length: 15
D gene: TRBD1
J gene: TRBJ1-1
clone size: .

CDR3 DNA: TGTGCCAGCAGGGGACTAGCGGGAGTCGAGCAGTTCTTC
CDR3 protein: CASRGLAGVEQFF
V gene: TRBV11-2
CDR3 length: 13
D gene: TRBD2
J gene: TRBJ2-1
clone size: once

CDR3 DNA: TGTGCCAGCAGCCAAGGAGGCGGGAGCTCCTACAATGAGCAGTTCTTC
CDR3 protein: CASSQGGGSSYNEQFF
V gene: TRBV4-2
CDR3 length: 16
D gene: TRBD2
J gene: TRBJ2-1
clone size: few

CDR3 DNA: TGCGCCAGCAGCTTGGGGGCCGGACCCGGGACAGGGGGCTATGGCTACACCTTC
CDR3 protein: CASSLGAGPGTGGYGYTF
V gene: TRBV5-1
CDR3 length: 18
D gene: TRBD1
J gene: TRBJ1-2
clone size: .

CDR3 DNA: TGTGCCAGCAGCCATAGTAGACTAGCGGGAGCAAATGAGCAGTTCTTC
CDR3 protein: CASSHSRLAGANEQFF
V gene: TRBV14
CDR3 length: 16
D gene: TRBD2
J gene: TRBJ2-1
clone size: .

CDR3 DNA: TGTGCCAGCAGTTGGGACAGGGAAGGGGGCTACAATGAGCAGTTCTTC
CDR3 protein: CASSWDREGGYNEQFF
V gene: TRBV6-5
CDR3 length: 16
D gene: TRBD1
J gene: TRBJ2-1
clone size: .

CDR3 DNA: TGCAGCGCTAGGGGTCTAGCGGACAATGAGCAGTTCTTC
CDR3 protein: CSARGLADNEQFF
V gene: TRBV29-1
CDR3 length: 13
D gene: TRBD2
J gene: TRBJ2-1
clone size: .

CDR3 DNA: TGTGCCAGCAGCTTAGGCCCACAGGGGGCTCAGCCCCAGCATTTT
CDR3 protein: CASSLGPQGAQPQHF
V gene: TRBV7-6
CDR3 length: 15
D gene: TRBD1
J gene: TRBJ1-5
clone size: .

CDR3 DNA: TGCGCCAGCAGCTTTCCTACAGGGAGTGTTGGGGACACTGAAGCTTTCTTT
CDR3 protein: CASSFPTGSVGDTEAFF
V gene: TRBV5-1
CDR3 length: 17
D gene: .
J gene: TRBJ1-1
clone size: .

CDR3 DNA: TGTGCCAGCAGCACTTGGACTAGCGGGAGCCCCGGGGAGCTGTTTTTT
CDR3 protein: CASSTWTSGSPGELFF
V gene: TRBV21-1
CDR3 length: 16
D gene: .
J gene: TRBJ2-2
clone size: .

CDR3 DNA: TGTGCCACCAGCAGGAAGCCCCAAGAGACCCAGTACTTC
CDR3 protein: CATSRKPQETQYF
V gene: TRBV15
CDR3 length: 13
D gene: .
J gene: TRBJ2-5
clone size: .

CDR3 DNA: TGTGCCAGCAGCGTTCGACAGGGGAACACTGAAGCTTTCTTT
CDR3 protein: CASSVRQGNTEAFF
V gene: TRBV11-2
CDR3 length: 14
D gene: TRBD1
J gene: TRBJ1-1
clone size: .

CDR3 DNA: TGCGCCAGCAGCTTGCAGGGAGGCTCTGTATACAATGAGCAGTTCTTC
CDR3 protein: CASSLQGGSVYNEQFF
V gene: TRBV5-1
CDR3 length: 16
D gene: .
J gene: TRBJ2-1
clone size: many

CDR3 DNA: TGTGCCCACACTCGAGACAGGGGCGAGAACTATGGCTACACCTTC
CDR3 protein: CAHTRDRGENYGYTF
V gene: TRBV10-3
CDR3 length: 15
D gene: TRBD1
J gene: TRBJ1-2
clone size: .

CDR3 DNA: TGTGCCAGCAGCTTAGTTGAGAGCGGGAGCACAGATACGCAGTATTTT
CDR3 protein: CASSLVESGSTDTQYF
V gene: TRBV7-2
CDR3 length: 16
D gene: .
J gene: TRBJ2-3
clone size: .

CDR3 DNA: TGTGCCAGCAGGGACAGGGGCTACGAGCAGTACTTC
CDR3 protein: CASRDRGYEQYF
V gene: TRBV2
CDR3 length: 12
D gene: TRBD1
J gene: TRBJ2-7
clone size: .

CDR3 DNA: TGTGCCTGGAGCAGGGGGCCCGGTGAAAAACTGTTTTTT
CDR3 protein: CAWSRGPGEKLFF
V gene: TRBV30
CDR3 length: 13
D gene: TRBD1
J gene: TRBJ1-4
clone size: .

CDR3 DNA: TGTGCCAGTAGTTCCCTACTAGCGGGGGCAACAGATACGCAGTATTTT
CDR3 protein: CASSSLLAGATDTQYF
V gene: TRBV19
CDR3 length: 16
D gene: TRBD2
J gene: TRBJ2-3
clone size: .

CDR3 DNA: TGCAGTGCTAGTCTGTCAGGGGCGATTAATTCACCCCTCCACTTT
CDR3 protein: CSASLSGAINSPLHF
V gene: TRBV20-1
CDR3 length: 15
D gene: .
J gene: TRBJ1-6
clone size: .

CDR3 DNA: TGTGCCAGCAGCCAAGGGGTCTTAGCGGGAGGAGCTTTTCCAGGCAATGAGCAGTTCTTC
CDR3 protein: CASSQGVLAGGAFPGNEQFF
V gene: TRBV14
CDR3 length: 20
D gene: TRBD2
J gene: TRBJ2-1
clone size: .

CDR3 DNA: TGTGCCAGTTCCCAAATACGACAGGATATTAAGCAGTTCTTC
CDR3 protein: CASSQIRQDIKQFF
V gene: TRBV11-2
CDR3 length: 14
D gene: .
J gene: TRBJ2-1
clone size: .

CDR3 DNA: TGTGCCAGTAGTATGGGCCCAAGCCGTGACACTGAAGCTTTCTTT
CDR3 protein: CASSMGPSRDTEAFF
V gene: TRBV19
CDR3 length: 15
D gene: .
J gene: TRBJ1-1
clone size: .

CDR3 DNA: TGCGCCAGCAGCTTGGCCGGAGGAGAGAACACTGAAGCTTTCTTT
CDR3 protein: CASSLAGGENTEAFF
V gene: TRBV5-1
CDR3 length: 15
D gene: .
J gene: TRBJ1-1
clone size: .

CDR3 DNA: TGCGCCAGCAGCCAAGCAGGGGCGGGCAATCAGCCCCAGCATTTT
CDR3 protein: CASSQAGAGNQPQHF
V gene: TRBV4-1
CDR3 length: 15
D gene: .
J gene: TRBJ1-5
clone size: .

CDR3 DNA: TGTGCCAGCAGCTTCCCTATCCGGGGGGCCGGAGAGACCCAGTACTTC
CDR3 protein: CASSFPIRGAGETQYF
V gene: TRBV7-8
CDR3 length: 16
D gene: .
J gene: TRBJ2-5
clone size: .

CDR3 DNA: TGTGCCAGCAGTCATGGGGGAGGAAGGAACGAGCAGTACTTC
CDR3 protein: CASSHGGGRNEQYF
V gene: TRBV3-1/TRBV3-2
CDR3 length: 14
D gene: .
J gene: TRBJ2-7
clone size: .

CDR3 DNA: TGCGCCAGCAGCACCAGACAGGGGGGTTACAATGAGCAGTTCTTC
CDR3 protein: CASSTRQGGYNEQFF
V gene: TRBV5-1
CDR3 length: 15
D gene: TRBD1
J gene: TRBJ2-1
clone size: .

CDR3 DNA: TGTGCCAGCAGCTTGGGGCAGGGTAACGTTCCCTACGAGCAGTACTTC
CDR3 protein: CASSLGQGNVPYEQYF
V gene: TRBV5-5
CDR3 length: 16
D gene: .
J gene: TRBJ2-7
clone size: .

CDR3 DNA: TGCGCCAGCAGCTTTGGCGGACAGGGTGCTAATGAAAAACTGTTTTTT
CDR3 protein: CASSFGGQGANEKLFF
V gene: TRBV5-1
CDR3 length: 16
D gene: TRBD1
J gene: TRBJ1-4
clone size: once

CDR3 DNA: TGCGCCAGCAGCTTGGAGGGCAGGGCTAATCAGCCCCAGCATTTT
CDR3 protein: CASSLEGRANQPQHF
V gene: TRBV5-1
CDR3 length: 15
D gene: .
J gene: TRBJ1-5
clone size: .

CDR3 DNA: TGTGCCTGGAGCGTCAACCCCAGAAGAGGGACAGGAAACTACGGAAAGTTCTTC
CDR3 protein: CAWSVNPRRGTGNYGKFF
V gene: TRBV30
CDR3 length: 18
D gene: TRBD1
J gene: TRBJ2-1
clone size: few

CDR3 DNA: TGTGCCAGCAGGCCTTGGACAGGGCCCAGCTCCTACAATGAGCAGTTCTTC
CDR3 protein: CASRPWTGPSSYNEQFF
V gene: TRBV6-2/TRBV6-3
CDR3 length: 17
D gene: TRBD1
J gene: TRBJ2-1
clone size: .

CDR3 DNA: TGTGCCAGTAGCCGCAAGCCAGGATCCTACGAGCAGTACTTC
CDR3 protein: CASSRKPGSYEQYF
V gene: TRBV19
CDR3 length: 14
D gene: .
J gene: TRBJ2-7
clone size: .

CDR3 DNA: TGCGCCAGCAGCTTGGCGGGGGGTCGGTATTCACCCCTCCACTTT
CDR3 protein: CASSLAGGRYSPLHF
V gene: TRBV5-1
CDR3 length: 15
D gene: .
J gene: TRBJ1-6
clone size: .

CDR3 DNA: TGTGCCAGCAGACAGGGGTGGCTTGAAGCTTTCTTT
CDR3 protein: CASRQGWLEAFF
V gene: TRBV12-3/TRBV12-4
CDR3 length: 12
D gene: TRBD1
J gene: TRBJ1-1
clone size: .

CDR3 DNA: TGTGCCAGCAGTCCGTGGACAGGGCTGGCTGAAAAACTGTTTTTT
CDR3 protein: CASSPWTGLAEKLFF
V gene: TRBV28
CDR3 length: 15
D gene: TRBD1
J gene: TRBJ1-4
clone size: .

CDR3 DNA: TGTGCCAGCTCACCAGGAGGGACAGACTCCTACGAGCAGTACTTC
CDR3 protein: CASSPGGTDSYEQYF
V gene: TRBV18
CDR3 length: 15
D gene: .
J gene: TRBJ2-7
clone size: .

CDR3 DNA: TGTGCCAGCACGGGGGACCTACGTGGTGGCTACACCTTC
CDR3 protein: CASTGDLRGGYTF
V gene: TRBV2
CDR3 length: 13
D gene: .
J gene: TRBJ1-2
clone size: .

CDR3 DNA: TGTGCCAGCAGCTTTTTCTGGGGGCTGAACACTGAAGCTTTCTTT
CDR3 protein: CASSFFWGLNTEAFF
V gene: TRBV7-9
CDR3 length: 15
D gene: .
J gene: TRBJ1-1
clone size: .

CDR3 DNA: TGTGCCAGCTCACCCCCCGGGGGGGAGCTGTTTTTT
CDR3 protein: CASSPPGGELFF
V gene: TRBV18
CDR3 length: 12
D gene: .
J gene: TRBJ2-2
clone size: .

CDR3 DNA: TGCGCCAGCAGCCGAGAAGCGGGTGAGGACAATGAGCAGTTCTTC
CDR3 protein: CASSREAGEDNEQFF
V gene: TRBV5-1
CDR3 length: 15
D gene: .
J gene: TRBJ2-1
clone size: .

CDR3 DNA: TGTGCCAGCAGTTACTCTTCCGGGACAGGGGAAGCTTTCTTT
CDR3 protein: CASSYSSGTGEAFF
V gene: TRBV6-6
CDR3 length: 14
D gene: TRBD1
J gene: TRBJ1-1
clone size: once

CDR3 DNA: TGTGCCAGCAGTCCCAGGGGTGGGGAGACCCAGTACTTC
CDR3 protein: CASSPRGGETQYF
V gene: TRBV7-8
CDR3 length: 13
D gene: .
J gene: TRBJ2-5
clone size: .

CDR3 DNA: TGTGCCAGCAGCGCCCTGGGTGGAGGCTACAATGAGCAGTTCTTC
CDR3 protein: CASSALGGGYNEQFF
V gene: TRBV5-5
CDR3 length: 15
D gene: .
J gene: TRBJ2-1
clone size: .

CDR3 DNA: TGTGCCACCAGTGGGAAGCTGCCCGTAGCGGGAGGGAACACCGGGGAGCTGTTTTTT
CDR3 protein: CATSGKLPVAGGNTGELFF
V gene: TRBV24-1
CDR3 length: 19
D gene: TRBD2
J gene: TRBJ2-2
clone size: .